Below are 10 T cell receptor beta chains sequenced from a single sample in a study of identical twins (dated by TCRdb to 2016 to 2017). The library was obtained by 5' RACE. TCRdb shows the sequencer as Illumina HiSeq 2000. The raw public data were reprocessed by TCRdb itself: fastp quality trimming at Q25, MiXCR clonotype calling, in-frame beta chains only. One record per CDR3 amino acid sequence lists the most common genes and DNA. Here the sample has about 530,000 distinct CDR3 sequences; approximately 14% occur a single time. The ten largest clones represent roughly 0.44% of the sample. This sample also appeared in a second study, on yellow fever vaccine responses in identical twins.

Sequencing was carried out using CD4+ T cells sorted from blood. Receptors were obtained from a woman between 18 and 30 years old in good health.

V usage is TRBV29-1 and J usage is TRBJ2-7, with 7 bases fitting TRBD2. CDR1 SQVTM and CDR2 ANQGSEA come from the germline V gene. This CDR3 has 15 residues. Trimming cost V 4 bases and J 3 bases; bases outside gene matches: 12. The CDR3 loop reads CSVGVGGSTYYEQYF. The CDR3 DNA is TGCAGCGTTGGGGTGGGGGGGAGCACCTACTACGAGCAGTACTTC.

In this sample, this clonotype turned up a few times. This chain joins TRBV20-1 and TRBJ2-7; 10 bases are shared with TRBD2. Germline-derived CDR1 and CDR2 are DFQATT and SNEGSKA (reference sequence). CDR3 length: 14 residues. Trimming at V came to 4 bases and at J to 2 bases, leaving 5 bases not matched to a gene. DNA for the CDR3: TGCAGTGCTACAACCCTAGCGGGGGCCTACGAGCAGTACTTC. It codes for CSATTLAGAYEQYF.

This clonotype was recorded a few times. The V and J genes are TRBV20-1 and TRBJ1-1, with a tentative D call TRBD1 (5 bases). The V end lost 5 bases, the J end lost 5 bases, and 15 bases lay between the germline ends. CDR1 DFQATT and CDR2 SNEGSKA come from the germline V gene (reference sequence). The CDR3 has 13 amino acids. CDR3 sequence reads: CSAPGRVETEAFF. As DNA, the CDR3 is TGCAGTGCTCCCGGCAGGGTGGAAACTGAAGCTTTCTTT.

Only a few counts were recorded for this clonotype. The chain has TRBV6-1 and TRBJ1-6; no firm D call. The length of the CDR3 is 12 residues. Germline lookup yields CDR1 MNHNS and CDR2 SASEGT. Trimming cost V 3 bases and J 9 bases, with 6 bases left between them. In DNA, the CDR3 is TGTGCCAGCAGTGATCAATTTTCACCCCTCCACTTT. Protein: CASSDQFSPLHF.

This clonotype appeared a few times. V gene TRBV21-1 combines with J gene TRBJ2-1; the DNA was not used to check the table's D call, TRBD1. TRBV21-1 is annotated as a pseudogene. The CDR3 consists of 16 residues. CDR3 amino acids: CASSLRTGGYYNEQFF. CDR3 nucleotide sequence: TGTGCCAGCAGCTTAAGGACAGGGGGCTACTACAATGAGCAGTTCTTC.

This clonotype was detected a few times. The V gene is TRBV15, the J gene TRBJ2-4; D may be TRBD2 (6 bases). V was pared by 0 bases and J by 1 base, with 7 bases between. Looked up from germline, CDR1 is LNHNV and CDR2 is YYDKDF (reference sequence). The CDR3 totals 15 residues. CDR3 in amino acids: CATSREGRAKNIQYF. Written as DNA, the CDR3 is TGTGCCACCAGCAGAGAAGGGAGGGCCAAAAACATTCAGTACTTC. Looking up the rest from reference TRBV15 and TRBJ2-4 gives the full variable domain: DAMVIQNPRYQVTQFGKPVTLSCSQTLNHNVMYWYQQKSSQAPKLLFHYYDKDFNNEADTPDNFQSRRPNTSFCFLDIRSPGLGDTAMYLCATSREGRAKNIQYFGAGTRLSVL.

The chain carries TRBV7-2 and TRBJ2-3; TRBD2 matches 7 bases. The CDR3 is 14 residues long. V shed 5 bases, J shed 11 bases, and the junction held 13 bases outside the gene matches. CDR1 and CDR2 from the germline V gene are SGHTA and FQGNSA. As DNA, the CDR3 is TGTGCCAGCAGCCAGACCTCACCGGGAGGAGAGCAGTATTTT. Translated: CASSQTSPGGEQYF.

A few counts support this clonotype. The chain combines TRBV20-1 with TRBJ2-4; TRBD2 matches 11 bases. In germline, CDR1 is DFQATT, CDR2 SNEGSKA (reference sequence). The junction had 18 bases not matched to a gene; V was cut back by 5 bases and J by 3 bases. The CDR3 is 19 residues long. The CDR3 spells CSASGLAGRGWSGKNIQYF. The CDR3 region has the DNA TGCAGTGCTTCAGGACTAGCGGGTCGAGGTTGGTCTGGCAAAAACATTCAGTACTTC.

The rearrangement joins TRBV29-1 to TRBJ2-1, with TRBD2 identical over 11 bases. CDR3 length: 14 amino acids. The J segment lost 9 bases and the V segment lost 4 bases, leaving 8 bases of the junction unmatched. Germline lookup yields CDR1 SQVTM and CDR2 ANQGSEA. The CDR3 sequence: CSVALAGGGVEQFF. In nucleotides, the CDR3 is TGCAGCGTTGCCCTAGCGGGAGGTGGGGTTGAGCAGTTCTTC.

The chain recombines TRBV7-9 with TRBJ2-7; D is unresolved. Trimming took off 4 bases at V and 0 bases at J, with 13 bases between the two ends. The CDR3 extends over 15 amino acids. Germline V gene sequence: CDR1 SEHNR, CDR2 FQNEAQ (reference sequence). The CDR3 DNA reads TGTGCCAGCAGCTCACGCCAGGAACCCTCCTACGAGCAGTACTTC. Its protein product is CASSSRQEPSYEQYF.